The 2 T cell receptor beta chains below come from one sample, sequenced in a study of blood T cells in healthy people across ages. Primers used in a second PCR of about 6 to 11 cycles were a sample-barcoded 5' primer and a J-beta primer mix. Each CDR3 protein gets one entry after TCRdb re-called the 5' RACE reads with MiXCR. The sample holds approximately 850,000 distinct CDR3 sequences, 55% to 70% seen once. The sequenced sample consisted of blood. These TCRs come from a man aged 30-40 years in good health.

The CDR3 nucleotides read TGTGCCAGCAGCCAAGGCCCAGCAAATCAGCCCCAGCATTTT. This gives the protein CASSQGPANQPQHF. The chain has TRBV3-1 and TRBJ1-5, with unresolved D. The V and J ends lost 1 base and 4 bases respectively, with 8 bases between them. Per the germline V gene, CDR1 is LGHDT and CDR2 is YNNKEL (reference sequence). The CDR3 totals 14 residues.

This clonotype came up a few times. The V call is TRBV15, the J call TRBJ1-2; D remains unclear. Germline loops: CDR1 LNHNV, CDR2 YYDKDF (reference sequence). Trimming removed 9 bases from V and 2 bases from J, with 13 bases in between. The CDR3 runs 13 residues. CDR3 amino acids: CATSVSVNYGYTF. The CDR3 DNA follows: TGTGCCACGAGTGTATCGGTGAACTATGGCTACACCTTC.